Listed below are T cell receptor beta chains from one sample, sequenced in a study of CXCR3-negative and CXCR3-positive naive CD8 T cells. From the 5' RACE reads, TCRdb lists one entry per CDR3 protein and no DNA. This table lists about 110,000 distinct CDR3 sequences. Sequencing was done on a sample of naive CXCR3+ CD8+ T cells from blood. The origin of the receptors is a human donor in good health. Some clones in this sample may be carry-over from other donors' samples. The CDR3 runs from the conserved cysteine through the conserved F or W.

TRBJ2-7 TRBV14 CASSPYPEQQTYEQYF
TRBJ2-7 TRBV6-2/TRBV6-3 CASTRAYEQYF
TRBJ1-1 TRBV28 CASSPYKYGTEAFF
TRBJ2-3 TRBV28 CASSTRTTPWDTQYF
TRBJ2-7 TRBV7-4 CASSLARRDDYEQYF
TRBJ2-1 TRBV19 CASSVGSYNEQFF
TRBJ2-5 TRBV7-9 CASSTGTSGNQETQYF
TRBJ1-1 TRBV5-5 CASSYGQPNTEAFF
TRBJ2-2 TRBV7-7 CASSLRGPGVVSGELFF
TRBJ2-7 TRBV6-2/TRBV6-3 CASSPLGPAGEQYF
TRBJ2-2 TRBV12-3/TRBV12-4 CASSPAGELFF
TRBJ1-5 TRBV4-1 CASSQSTGNYNQPQHF
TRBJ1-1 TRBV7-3 CASSLGTFTEAFF
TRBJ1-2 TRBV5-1 CASSLEGNPDRYGYTF
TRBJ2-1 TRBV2 CASSEVGGGTYNEQFF
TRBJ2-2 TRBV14 CASSQEGTGFGELFF
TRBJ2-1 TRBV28 CASSLRMGQGEAEQFF
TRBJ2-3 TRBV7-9 CASPGYTDTQYF
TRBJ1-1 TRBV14 CASSRSKGFGTRGTEAFF
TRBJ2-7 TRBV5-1 CASSLGEAAEQYF
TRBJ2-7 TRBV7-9 CASSLDEGEQYF
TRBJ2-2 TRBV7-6 CASSLLIERGGHAGELFF
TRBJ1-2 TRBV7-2 CAGSLYPRDTYTF
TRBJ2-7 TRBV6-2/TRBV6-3 CASSPGFSYEQYF
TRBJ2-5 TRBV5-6 CASTPRMAYQETQYF
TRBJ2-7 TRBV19 CASSILGSEQYF
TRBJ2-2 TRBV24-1 CATSDGDRGGTGELFF
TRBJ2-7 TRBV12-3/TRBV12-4 CASSPLGGNYEQYF
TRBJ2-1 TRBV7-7 CASSLVTSSYNEQFF
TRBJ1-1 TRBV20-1 CSARDHDTPWTEAFF
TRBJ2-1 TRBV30 CACTDHYNEQFF
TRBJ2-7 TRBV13 CASSLRPGTAPGEQYF
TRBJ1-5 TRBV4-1 CASSQDGIGGDQPQHF
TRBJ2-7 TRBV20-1 CSASENAGQGSYEQYF
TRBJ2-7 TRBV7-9 CASSYRTSGTYEQYF
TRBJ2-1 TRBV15 CATSRDPSGRAYNEQFF
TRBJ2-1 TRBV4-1 CASSQVQGSGNEQFF
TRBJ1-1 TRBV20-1 CSARELGAGNTEAFF
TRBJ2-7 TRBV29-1 CSVVQDSSYEQYF
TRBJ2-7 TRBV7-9 CASSLTENEQYF
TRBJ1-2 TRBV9 CASSTQVGQGDGYTF
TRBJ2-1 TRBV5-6 CASSLDGIYSEQFF
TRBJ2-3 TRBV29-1 CSGNSGEGTDTQYF
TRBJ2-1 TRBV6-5 CASSYRTSGKQFF
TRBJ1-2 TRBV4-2 CASSQGGIDYGYTF
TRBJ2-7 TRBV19 CASSIAQNILDEQYF
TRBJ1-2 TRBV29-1 CSVVGGQGNGYTF
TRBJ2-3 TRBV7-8 CASSQETGRGTDTQYF
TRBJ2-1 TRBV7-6 CASSLALTGGDEQFF
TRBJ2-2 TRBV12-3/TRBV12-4 CASSFPGLSGELFF
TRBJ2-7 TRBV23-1 CASSLRESSYEQYF
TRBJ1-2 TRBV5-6 CASSFREAGYYGYTF
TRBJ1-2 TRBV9 CASSPRAGALDYGYTF